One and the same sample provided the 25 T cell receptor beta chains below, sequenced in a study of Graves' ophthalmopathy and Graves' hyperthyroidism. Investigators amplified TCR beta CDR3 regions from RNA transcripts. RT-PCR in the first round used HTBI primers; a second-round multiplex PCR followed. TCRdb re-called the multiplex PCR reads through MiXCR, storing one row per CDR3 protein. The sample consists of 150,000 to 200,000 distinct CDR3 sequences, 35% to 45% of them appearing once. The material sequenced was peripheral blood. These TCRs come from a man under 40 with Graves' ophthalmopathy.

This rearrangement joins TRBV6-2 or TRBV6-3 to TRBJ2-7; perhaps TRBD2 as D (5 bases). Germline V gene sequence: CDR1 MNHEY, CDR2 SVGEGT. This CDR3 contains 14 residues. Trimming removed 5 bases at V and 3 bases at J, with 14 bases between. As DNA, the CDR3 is TGTGCCAGCAGTCCAACGACTACCAGCTACGAGCAGTACTTC. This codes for CASSPTTTSYEQYF.

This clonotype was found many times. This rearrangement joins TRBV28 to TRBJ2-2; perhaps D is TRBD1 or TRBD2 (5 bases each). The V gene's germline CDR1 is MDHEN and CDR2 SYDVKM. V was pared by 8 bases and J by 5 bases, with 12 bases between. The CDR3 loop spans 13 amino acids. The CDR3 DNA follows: TGTGCCAGCCTGGGGCTAGCTACCGGGGAGCTGTTTTTT. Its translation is CASLGLATGELFF.

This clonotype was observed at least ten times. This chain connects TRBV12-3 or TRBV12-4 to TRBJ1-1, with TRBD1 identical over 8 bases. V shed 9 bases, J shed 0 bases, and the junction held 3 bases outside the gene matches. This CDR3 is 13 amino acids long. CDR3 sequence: CASGQGLNTEAFF. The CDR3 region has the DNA TGTGCCAGTGGACAGGGATTGAACACTGAAGCTTTCTTT.

CDR3 sequence reads: CASSFTDRAWSTEAFF. CDR3 DNA sequence: TGTGCCAGCAGTTTCACGGACAGGGCTTGGAGCACTGAAGCTTTCTTT. J is TRBJ1-1 and V is TRBV27; TRBD1 matches at 8 bases. Germline CDR1 is MNHEY and CDR2 is SMNVEV (reference sequence). Unmatched junction bases numbered 10, after V lost 3 bases and J lost 4 bases. The CDR3 sequence is 16 residues long.

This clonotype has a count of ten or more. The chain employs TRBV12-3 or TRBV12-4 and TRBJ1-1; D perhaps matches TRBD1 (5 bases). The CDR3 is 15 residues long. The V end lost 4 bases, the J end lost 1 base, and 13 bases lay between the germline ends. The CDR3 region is CASSSPRGGNTEAFF. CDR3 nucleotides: TGTGCCAGCAGTTCCCCCCGGGGGGGGAACACTGAAGCTTTCTTT.

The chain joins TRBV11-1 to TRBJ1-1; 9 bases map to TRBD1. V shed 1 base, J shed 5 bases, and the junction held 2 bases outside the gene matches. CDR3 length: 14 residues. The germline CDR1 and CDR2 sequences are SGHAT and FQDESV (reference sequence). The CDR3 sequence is CASSLGTGATEAFF. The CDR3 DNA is TGTGCCAGCAGCTTAGGGACAGGGGCGACTGAAGCTTTCTTT.

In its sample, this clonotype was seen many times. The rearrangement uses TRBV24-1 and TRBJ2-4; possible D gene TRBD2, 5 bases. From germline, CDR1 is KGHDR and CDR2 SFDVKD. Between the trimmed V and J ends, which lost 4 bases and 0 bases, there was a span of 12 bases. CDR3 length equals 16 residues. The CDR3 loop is CATSDGRGLAKNIQYF. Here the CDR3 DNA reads TGTGCCACCAGTGACGGACGGGGTCTAGCCAAAAACATTCAGTACTTC.

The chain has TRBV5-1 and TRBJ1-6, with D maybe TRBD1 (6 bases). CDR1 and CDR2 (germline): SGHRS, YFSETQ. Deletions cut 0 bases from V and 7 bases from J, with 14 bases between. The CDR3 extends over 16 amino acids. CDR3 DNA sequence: TGCGCCAGCAGCTTGGTTTTCGGACAGCCGAATTCACCCCTCCACTTT. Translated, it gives CASSLVFGQPNSPLHF.

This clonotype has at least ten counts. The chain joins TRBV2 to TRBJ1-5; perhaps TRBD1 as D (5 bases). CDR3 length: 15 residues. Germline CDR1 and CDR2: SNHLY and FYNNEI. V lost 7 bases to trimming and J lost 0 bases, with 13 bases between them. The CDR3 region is CASTAGSGSNQPQHF. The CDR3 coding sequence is TGTGCCAGCACGGCAGGGTCTGGTAGCAATCAGCCCCAGCATTTT. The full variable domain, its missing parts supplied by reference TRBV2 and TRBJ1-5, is EPEVTQTPSHQVTQMGQEVILRCVPISNHLYFYWYRQILGQKVEFLVSFYNNEISEKSEIFDDQFSVERPDGSNFTLKIRSTKLEDSAMYFCASTAGSGSNQPQHFGDGTRLSIL.

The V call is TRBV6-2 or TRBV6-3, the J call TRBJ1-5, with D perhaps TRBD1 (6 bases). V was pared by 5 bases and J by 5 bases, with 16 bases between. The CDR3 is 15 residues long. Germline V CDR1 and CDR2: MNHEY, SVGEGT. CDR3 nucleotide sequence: TGTGCCAGCAGTACATATTACAGGGCCGATCAGCCCCAGCATTTT. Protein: CASSTYYRADQPQHF.

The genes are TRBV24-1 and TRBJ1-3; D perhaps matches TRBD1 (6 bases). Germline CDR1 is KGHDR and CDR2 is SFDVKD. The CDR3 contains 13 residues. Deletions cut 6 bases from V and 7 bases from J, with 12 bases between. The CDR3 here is CATSQGGRNTIYF. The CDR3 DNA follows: TGTGCCACCAGTCAAGGGGGGAGGAACACCATATATTTT.

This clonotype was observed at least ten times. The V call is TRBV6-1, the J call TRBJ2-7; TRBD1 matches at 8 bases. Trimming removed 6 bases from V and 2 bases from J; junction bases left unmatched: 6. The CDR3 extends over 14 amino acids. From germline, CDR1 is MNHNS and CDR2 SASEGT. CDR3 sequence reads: CASRMTGVAYEQYF. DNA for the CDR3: TGTGCCAGCAGGATGACAGGGGTTGCCTACGAGCAGTACTTC.

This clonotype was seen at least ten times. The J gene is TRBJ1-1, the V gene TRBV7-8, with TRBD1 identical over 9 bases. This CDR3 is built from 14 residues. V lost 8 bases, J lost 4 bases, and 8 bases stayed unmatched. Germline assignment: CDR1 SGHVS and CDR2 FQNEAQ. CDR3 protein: CASGWGDRVTEAFF. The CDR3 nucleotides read TGTGCCAGCGGCTGGGGGGACAGGGTCACTGAAGCTTTCTTT.

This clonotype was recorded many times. The CDR3 nucleotides are TGTGCCAGCAGACGACAGGGGTTAGAGACCCAGTACTTC. Residues: CASRRQGLETQYF. The gene calls are TRBV12-3 or TRBV12-4 and TRBJ2-5; 8 nucleotides line up with TRBD1. The junction had 4 bases not matched to a gene; V was cut back by 6 bases and J by 4 bases. The CDR3 extends over 13 amino acids.

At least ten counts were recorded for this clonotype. CDR3 sequence reads: CASSTTNGQYTEAFF. CDR3 coding DNA: TGTGCCAGCAGTACCACCAATGGACAGTACACTGAAGCTTTCTTT. V is TRBV27 and J is TRBJ1-1, with a weak D call TRBD1 (6 bases). Germline V CDR1 and CDR2: MNHEY, SMNVEV (reference sequence). The CDR3 loop spans 15 amino acids. The V end lost 5 bases, the J end lost 3 bases, and 16 bases lay between the germline ends.

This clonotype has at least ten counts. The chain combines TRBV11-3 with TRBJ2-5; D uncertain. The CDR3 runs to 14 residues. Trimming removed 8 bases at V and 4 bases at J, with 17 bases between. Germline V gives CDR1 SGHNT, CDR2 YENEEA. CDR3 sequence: CASGEKRILETQYF. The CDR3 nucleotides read TGTGCCAGCGGGGAAAAGAGGATCTTAGAGACCCAGTACTTC.

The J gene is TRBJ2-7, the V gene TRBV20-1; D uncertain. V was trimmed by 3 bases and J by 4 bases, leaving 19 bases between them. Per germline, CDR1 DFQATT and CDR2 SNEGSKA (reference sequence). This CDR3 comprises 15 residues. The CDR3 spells CSARSYGSQWYEQYF. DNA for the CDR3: TGCAGTGCTAGGAGTTACGGCAGCCAGTGGTACGAGCAGTACTTC.

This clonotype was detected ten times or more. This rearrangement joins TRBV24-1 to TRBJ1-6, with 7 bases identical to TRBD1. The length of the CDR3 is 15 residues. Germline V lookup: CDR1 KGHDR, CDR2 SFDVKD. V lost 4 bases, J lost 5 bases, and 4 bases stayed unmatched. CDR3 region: CATSEGTANNSPLHF. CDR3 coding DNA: TGTGCCACCAGTGAAGGGACAGCTAATAATTCACCCCTCCACTTT.

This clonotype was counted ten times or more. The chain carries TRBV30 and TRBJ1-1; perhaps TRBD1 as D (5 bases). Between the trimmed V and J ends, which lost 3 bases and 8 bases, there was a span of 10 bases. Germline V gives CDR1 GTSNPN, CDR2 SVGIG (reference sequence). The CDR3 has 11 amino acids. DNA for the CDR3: TGTGCCTGGAGGAGGGCAGGGGAAGCTTTCTTT. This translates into CAWRRAGEAFF.

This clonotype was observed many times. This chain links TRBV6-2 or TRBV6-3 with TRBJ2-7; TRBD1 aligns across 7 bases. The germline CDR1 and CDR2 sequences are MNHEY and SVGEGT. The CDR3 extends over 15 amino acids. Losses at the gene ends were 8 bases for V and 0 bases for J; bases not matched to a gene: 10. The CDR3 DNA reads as TGTGCCAGCGGGCTACAGGGGAGAGGCTCCTACGAGCAGTACTTC. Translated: CASGLQGRGSYEQYF.

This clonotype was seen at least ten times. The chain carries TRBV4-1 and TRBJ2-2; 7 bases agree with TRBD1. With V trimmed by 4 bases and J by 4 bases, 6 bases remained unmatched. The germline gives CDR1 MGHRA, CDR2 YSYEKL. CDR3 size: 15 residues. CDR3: CASSPTGMGTGELFF. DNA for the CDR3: TGCGCCAGCAGCCCGACAGGGATGGGCACCGGGGAGCTGTTTTTT.

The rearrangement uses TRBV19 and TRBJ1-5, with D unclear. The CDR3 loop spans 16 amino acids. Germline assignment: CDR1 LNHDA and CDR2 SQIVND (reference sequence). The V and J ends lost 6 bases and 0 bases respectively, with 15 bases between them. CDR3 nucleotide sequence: TGTGCCAGTAGCATCCCGGATTCGGGTAGCAATCAGCCCCAGCATTTT. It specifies CASSIPDSGSNQPQHF. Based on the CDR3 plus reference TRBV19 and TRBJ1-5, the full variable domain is DGGITQSPKYLFRKEGQNVTLSCEQNLNHDAMYWYRQDPGQGLRLIYYSQIVNDFQKGDIAEGYSVSREKKESFPLTVTSAQKNPTAFYLCASSIPDSGSNQPQHFGDGTRLSIL.

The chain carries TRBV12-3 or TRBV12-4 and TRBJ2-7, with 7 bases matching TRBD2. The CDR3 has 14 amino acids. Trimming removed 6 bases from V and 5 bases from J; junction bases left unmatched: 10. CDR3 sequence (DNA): TGTGCCAGCAGGCCGGGACTGGGGGGGGACGAGCAGTACTTC. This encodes CASRPGLGGDEQYF.

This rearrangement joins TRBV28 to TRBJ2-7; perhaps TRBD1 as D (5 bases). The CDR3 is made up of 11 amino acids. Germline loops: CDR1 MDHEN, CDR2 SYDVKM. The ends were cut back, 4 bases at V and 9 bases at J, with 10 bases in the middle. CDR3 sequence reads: CASSYQGRQYF. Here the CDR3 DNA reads TGTGCCAGCAGTTACCAGGGAAGGCAGTACTTC.

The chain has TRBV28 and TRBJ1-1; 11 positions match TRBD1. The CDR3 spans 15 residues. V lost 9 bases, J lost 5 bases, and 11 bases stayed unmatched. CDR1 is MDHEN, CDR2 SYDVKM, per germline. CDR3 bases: TGTGCCAGTGATGGACAGGGGGCCCCCCTGACTGAAGCTTTCTTT. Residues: CASDGQGAPLTEAFF.